The clone carrying this T cell receptor (beta chain) was observed once. The data originate from a study of T cell changes during pregnancy in multiple sclerosis. There are 13 residues in the CDR3. Germline V gives CDR1 SGHRS, CDR2 YFSETQ. Between the trimmed V and J ends, which lost 7 bases and 4 bases, there was a span of 14 bases. The repertoire was sequenced with immunoSEQ multiplex PCR; TCRdb's copy has only in-frame clones and lacks some. The sample consists of 36,000 or so clones, about 88% of them appearing once. The sequence was obtained from a female donor with multiple sclerosis, enrolled in a pregnancy study. This chain links TRBV5-1 with TRBJ1-1; perhaps TRBD1 as D (5 bases). The source was CD8+ T cells from peripheral blood mononuclear cells, collected in the third trimester of pregnancy. The CDR3 DNA sequence: TGCGCCAGCTTAGGGGAAGTTGGCACTGAAGCTTTCTTT. This sequence encodes CASLGEVGTEAFF.